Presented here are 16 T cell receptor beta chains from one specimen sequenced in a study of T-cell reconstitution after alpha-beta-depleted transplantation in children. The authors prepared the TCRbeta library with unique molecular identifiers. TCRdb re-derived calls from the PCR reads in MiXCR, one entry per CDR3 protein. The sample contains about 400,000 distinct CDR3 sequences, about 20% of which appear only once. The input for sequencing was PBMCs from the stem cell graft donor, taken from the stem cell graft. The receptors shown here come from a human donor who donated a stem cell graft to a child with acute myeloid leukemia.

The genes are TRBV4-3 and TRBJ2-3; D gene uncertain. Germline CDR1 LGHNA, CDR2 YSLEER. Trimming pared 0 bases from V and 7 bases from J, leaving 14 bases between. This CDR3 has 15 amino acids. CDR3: CASSQERASLHTQYF. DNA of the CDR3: TGCGCCAGCAGCCAAGAACGGGCTAGTCTCCATACGCAGTATTTT.

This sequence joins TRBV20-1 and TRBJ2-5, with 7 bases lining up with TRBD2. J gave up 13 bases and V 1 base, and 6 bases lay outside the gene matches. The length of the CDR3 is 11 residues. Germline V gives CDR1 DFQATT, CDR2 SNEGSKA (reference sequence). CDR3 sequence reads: CSARVLGGGYF. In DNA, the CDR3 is TGCAGTGCTAGAGTTCTGGGCGGGGGGTACTTC.

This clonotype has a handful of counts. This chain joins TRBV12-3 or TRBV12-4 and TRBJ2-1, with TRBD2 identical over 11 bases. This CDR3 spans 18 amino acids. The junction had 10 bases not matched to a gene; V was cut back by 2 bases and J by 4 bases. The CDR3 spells CASSLKGRGLAVYNEQFF. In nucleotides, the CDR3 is TGTGCCAGCAGTTTAAAGGGTAGGGGACTAGCGGTTTACAATGAGCAGTTCTTC.

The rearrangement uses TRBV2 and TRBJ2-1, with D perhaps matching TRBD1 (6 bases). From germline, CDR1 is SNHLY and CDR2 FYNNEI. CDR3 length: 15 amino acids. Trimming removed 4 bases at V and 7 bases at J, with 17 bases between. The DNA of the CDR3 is TGTGCCAGCAGTGGTGAGGGGGAGAGGGGGAATGAGCAGTTCTTC. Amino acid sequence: CASSGEGERGNEQFF.

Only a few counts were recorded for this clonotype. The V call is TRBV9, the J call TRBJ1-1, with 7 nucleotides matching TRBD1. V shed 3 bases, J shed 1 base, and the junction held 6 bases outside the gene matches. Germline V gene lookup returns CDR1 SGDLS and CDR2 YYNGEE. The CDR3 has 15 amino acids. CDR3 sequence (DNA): TGTGCCAGCAGCGCTAATACAGGGGAGAACACTGAAGCTTTCTTT. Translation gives CASSANTGENTEAFF.

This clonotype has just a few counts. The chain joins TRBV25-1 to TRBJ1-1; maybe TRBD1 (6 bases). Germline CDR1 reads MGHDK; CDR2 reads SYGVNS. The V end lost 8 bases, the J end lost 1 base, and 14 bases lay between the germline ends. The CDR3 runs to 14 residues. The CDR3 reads CASGPGTPNTEAFF. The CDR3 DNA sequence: TGTGCCAGCGGCCCCGGGACACCGAACACTGAAGCTTTCTTT. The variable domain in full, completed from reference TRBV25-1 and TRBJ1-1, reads EADIYQTPRYLVIGTGKKITLECSQTMGHDKMYWYQQDPGMELHLIHYSYGVNSTEKGDLSSESTVSRIRTEHFPLTLESARPSHTSQYLCASGPGTPNTEAFFGQGTRLTVV.

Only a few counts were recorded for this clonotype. The CDR3 protein is CASSLGTSGRYEQFF. The CDR3 DNA follows: TGTGCCAGCAGCTTAGGGACTAGCGGGAGATATGAGCAGTTCTTC. The chain joins TRBV7-2 to TRBJ2-1; TRBD2 matches 13 bases. The CDR3 runs to 15 residues. Germline CDR1 SGHTA, CDR2 FQGNSA. Unmatched junction bases numbered 2, after V lost 1 base and J lost 8 bases.

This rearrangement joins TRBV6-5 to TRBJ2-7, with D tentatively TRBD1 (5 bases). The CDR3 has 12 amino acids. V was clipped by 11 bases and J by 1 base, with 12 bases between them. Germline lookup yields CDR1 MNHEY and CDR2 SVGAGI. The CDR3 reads CAVKGLSYEQYF. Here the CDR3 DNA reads TGTGCCGTCAAGGGGCTGTCCTACGAGCAGTACTTC.

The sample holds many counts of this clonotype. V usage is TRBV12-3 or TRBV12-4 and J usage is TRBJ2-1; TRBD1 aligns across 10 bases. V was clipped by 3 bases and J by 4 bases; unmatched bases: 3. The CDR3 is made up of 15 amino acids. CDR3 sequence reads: CASSLRQGAYNEQFF. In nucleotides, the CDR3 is TGTGCCAGCAGTTTGAGACAGGGGGCTTACAATGAGCAGTTCTTC.

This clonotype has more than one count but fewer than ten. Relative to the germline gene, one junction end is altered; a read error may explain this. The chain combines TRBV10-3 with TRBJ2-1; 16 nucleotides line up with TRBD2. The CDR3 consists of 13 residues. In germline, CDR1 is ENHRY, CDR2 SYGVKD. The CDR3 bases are TGTGCCACCGTACCGGGACTAGCGGGAGGGAAGCTCTTC. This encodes CATVPGLAGGKLF.

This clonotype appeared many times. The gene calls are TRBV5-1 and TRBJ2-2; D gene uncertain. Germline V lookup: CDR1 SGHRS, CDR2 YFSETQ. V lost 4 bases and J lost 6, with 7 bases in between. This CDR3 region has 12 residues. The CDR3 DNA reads TGCGCCAGCAGCGAACCGTCCGGGGAGCTGTTTTTT. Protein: CASSEPSGELFF.

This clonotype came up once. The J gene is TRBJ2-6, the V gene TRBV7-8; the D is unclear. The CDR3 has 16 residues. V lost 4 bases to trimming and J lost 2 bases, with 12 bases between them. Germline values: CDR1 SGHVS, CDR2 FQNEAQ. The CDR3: CASSSIRTPGANVLTF. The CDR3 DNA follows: TGTGCCAGCAGCTCCATTCGAACCCCTGGGGCCAACGTCCTGACTTTC.

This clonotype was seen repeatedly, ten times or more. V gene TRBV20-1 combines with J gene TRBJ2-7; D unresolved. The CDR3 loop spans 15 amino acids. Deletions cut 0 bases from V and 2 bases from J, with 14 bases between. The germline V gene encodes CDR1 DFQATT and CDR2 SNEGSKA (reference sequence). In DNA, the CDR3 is TGCAGTGCTAGAGATCAGGCCCGGCCTCCCTACGAGCAGTACTTC. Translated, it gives CSARDQARPPYEQYF.

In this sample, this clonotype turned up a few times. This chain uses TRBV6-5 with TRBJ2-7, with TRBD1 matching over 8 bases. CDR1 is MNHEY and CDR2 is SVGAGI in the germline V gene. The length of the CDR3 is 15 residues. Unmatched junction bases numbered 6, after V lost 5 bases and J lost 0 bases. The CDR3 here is CASSPGQGFSYEQYF. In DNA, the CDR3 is TGTGCCAGCAGTCCCGGACAGGGCTTCTCCTACGAGCAGTACTTC.

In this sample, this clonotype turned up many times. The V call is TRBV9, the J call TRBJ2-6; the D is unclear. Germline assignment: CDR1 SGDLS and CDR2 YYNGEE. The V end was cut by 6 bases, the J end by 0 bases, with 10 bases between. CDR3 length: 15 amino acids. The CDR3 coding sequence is TGTGCCAGCAACAAAGGCAGCTCTGGGGCCAACGTCCTGACTTTC. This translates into CASNKGSSGANVLTF. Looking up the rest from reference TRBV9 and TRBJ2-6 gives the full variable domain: DSGVTQTPKHLITATGQRVTLRCSPRSGDLSVYWYQQSLDQGLQFLIQYYNGEERAKGNILERFSAQQFPDLHSELNLSSLELGDSALYFCASNKGSSGANVLTFGAGSRLTVL.

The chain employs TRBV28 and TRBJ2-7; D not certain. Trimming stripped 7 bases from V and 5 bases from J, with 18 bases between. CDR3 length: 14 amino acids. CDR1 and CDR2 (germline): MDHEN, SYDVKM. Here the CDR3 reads CASIRDTNVNEQYF. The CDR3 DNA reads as TGTGCCAGCATCCGCGATACGAACGTTAACGAGCAGTACTTC.